The 24 T cell receptor beta chains presented below share a single source sample, sequenced in a study of identical twins. Each CDR3 protein gets one entry after TCRdb re-called the 5' RACE reads with MiXCR. The sample lists about 280,000 distinct CDR3 sequences; 8% to 9% were seen once. Another study also made use of these data, one on yellow fever vaccine responses in identical twins.

Source material: memory (CD45RO+) T cells sorted from blood. The receptors derive from a woman under 30 in good health.

This clonotype was counted a few times. V usage is TRBV7-2 and J usage is TRBJ1-2, with 7 bases aligning to TRBD1. Germline loops: CDR1 SGHTA, CDR2 FQGNSA. The CDR3 is 13 amino acids. With 5 bases clipped from V and 4 bases from J, the junction kept 4 bases outside the gene matches. The CDR3 bases are TGTGCCAGCAGCCCCAGGGGGGGCTATGGCTACACCTTC. Protein sequence: CASSPRGGYGYTF.

Comments on this clonotype: Compared with germline, one end of the junction differs, possibly owing to a read error. The chain links TRBV20-1 to TRBJ2-1, with 13 bases lining up with TRBD2. The CDR3 runs to 16 residues. CDR1 and CDR2 (germline): DFQATT, SNEGSKA (reference sequence). In DNA form, the CDR3 reads TGCTGTGCTAGAGATGGACTAGCGGGGGATTACAATGAGCAGTTCTTC. Translated: CCARDGLAGDYNEQFF.

In its sample, this clonotype was seen many times. The gene calls are TRBV10-3 and TRBJ2-7; D unresolved. This CDR3 comprises 12 residues. Trimming left V 6 bases short and J 3 bases short, with 9 bases between. Germline V gives CDR1 ENHRY, CDR2 SYGVKD. The CDR3 region has the DNA TGTGCCATCAGCGCAACCAACTACGAGCAGTACGTC. Translated: CAISATNYEQYV.

There are many counts of this clonotype. The V gene is TRBV20-1, the J gene TRBJ1-1; maybe TRBD1 (6 bases). CDR1 is DFQATT, CDR2 SNEGSKA, per germline (reference sequence). This CDR3 is built from 13 residues. V shed 5 bases and J shed 5 bases, with 15 bases lying between them. In nucleotides, the CDR3 is TGCAGTGCTGTGGACGGGAGGGGGACTGAAGCTTTCTTT. It is translated as CSAVDGRGTEAFF.

V gene TRBV19 combines with J gene TRBJ1-4, with TRBD1 identical over 7 bases. CDR3 size: 15 residues. Trimming at V came to 6 bases and at J to 5 bases, leaving 9 bases not matched to a gene. Germline lookup yields CDR1 LNHDA and CDR2 SQIVND (reference sequence). The CDR3 loop is CASRPGRGWNEKLFF. The CDR3 DNA follows: TGTGCCAGTAGACCTGGCAGGGGGTGGAATGAAAAACTGTTTTTT.

This clonotype was found a few times. The genes are TRBV27 and TRBJ2-7, with 7 bases identical to TRBD2. The ends lost 0 bases at V and 1 base at J; junction bases unmatched: 0. CDR1 MNHEY and CDR2 SMNVEV come from the germline V gene (reference sequence). This CDR3 comprises 14 residues. The CDR3 region is CASSLSSGSYEQYF. Written as DNA, the CDR3 is TGTGCCAGCAGTTTATCTAGCGGGTCCTACGAGCAGTACTTC.

The sample holds many counts of this clonotype. The chain carries TRBV6-1 and TRBJ2-2; D call uncertain. CDR1 is MNHNS, CDR2 SASEGT, per germline. The V and J ends lost 7 bases and 2 bases respectively, with 8 bases between them. The CDR3 runs to 13 residues. The CDR3 sequence is CASIGPNTGELFF. The DNA for the CDR3 is TGTGCCAGCATCGGACCCAACACCGGGGAGCTGTTTTTT.

This clonotype was counted between two and nine times. The chain links TRBV21-1 to TRBJ2-4; the table's D call, TRBD1, was not checked against the DNA. TRBV21-1 is shown as a pseudogene. CDR3 length equals 16 residues. In DNA form, the CDR3 reads TGTGCCAGCAGGGACAGGTCCAGTCTAGCCAAAAACATTCAGTACTTC. Protein product: CASRDRSSLAKNIQYF.

This chain connects TRBV28 to TRBJ1-6; D may be TRBD1 (5 bases). The CDR3 consists of 17 residues. In germline, CDR1 is MDHEN, CDR2 SYDVKM. The V end lost 5 bases, the J end lost 0 bases, and 14 bases lay between the germline ends. The CDR3 DNA reads as TGTGCCAGCAGTCCCGGGACCGGCCTCTCCTATAATTCACCCCTCCACTTT. Protein sequence: CASSPGTGLSYNSPLHF.

This clonotype came up many times. The chain carries TRBV2 and TRBJ2-1; 9 nucleotides agree with TRBD1. Trimming took 3 bases from V and 3 from J; bases not matched to a gene: 3. This CDR3 is 15 amino acids long. In germline, CDR1 is SNHLY, CDR2 FYNNEI. The CDR3 DNA reads TGTGCCAGCAGTGAGGAGACAGGGGGCTACAATGAGCAGTTCTTC. It codes for CASSEETGGYNEQFF.

This clonotype was counted at least ten times. The chain joins TRBV11-1 to TRBJ2-1; tentative D call: TRBD1 (6 bases). The CDR3 spans 14 residues. The germline CDR1 and CDR2 sequences are SGHAT and FQDESV (reference sequence). V was cut by 1 base and J by 7 bases, with 11 bases left in between. The CDR3 DNA reads TGTGCCAGCAGCTTAGGAGGGGGTTCTAATGAGCAGTTCTTC. Its protein product is CASSLGGGSNEQFF.

This clonotype was seen a handful of times. The chain links TRBV28 to TRBJ1-6, with 7 bases fitting TRBD1. This CDR3 has 15 amino acids. The V gene's germline CDR1 is MDHEN and CDR2 SYDVKM. With 5 bases clipped from V and 9 bases from J, the junction kept 10 bases outside the gene matches. The CDR3 bases are TGTGCCAGCAGTCCCCAGACAGGGAATGTTTCACCCCTCCACTTT. Its translation is CASSPQTGNVSPLHF.

This clonotype has ten or more counts. The V call is TRBV5-1, the J call TRBJ1-2; maybe TRBD1 (5 bases). Germline CDR1 is SGHRS and CDR2 is YFSETQ. The V and J ends lost 6 bases and 6 bases respectively, with 21 bases between them. CDR3 size: 15 residues. The DNA of the CDR3 is TGCGCCAGCACCCCGAGCGGGGCGGCTCTGGATGGCTACACCTTC. This sequence encodes CASTPSGAALDGYTF.

In its sample, this clonotype was seen many times. The genes are TRBV4-2 and TRBJ2-3; 8 bases match TRBD2. Trimming removed 1 base from V and 4 bases from J; junction bases left unmatched: 7. CDR3 length: 16 residues. Germline CDR1 and CDR2: LGHNA and YNFKEQ. For the CDR3, the DNA is TGTGCCAGCAGCCAAGTAGAACGGGGGGGCCCAGATACGCAGTATTTT. As protein: CASSQVERGGPDTQYF.

Concerning this clonotype itself: A much larger clone lies a single base off, so this may be a read error. This chain connects TRBV10-3 to TRBJ2-5, with TRBD1 identical over 8 bases. CDR3 length: 13 amino acids. Germline V gene data show CDR1 as ENHRY and CDR2 as SYGVKD. CDR3 region: CAITQGAGETQNF. In nucleotides, the CDR3 is TGTGCCATCACCCAGGGGGCAGGAGAGACCCAGAACTTC.

The chain is built from TRBV6-5 and TRBJ1-5; D uncertain. V gave up 2 bases and J gave up 2 bases, with 10 bases separating them. Germline CDR1 MNHEY, CDR2 SVGAGI. CDR3 size: 15 residues. The CDR3 reads CASSYATTGNQPQHF. CDR3 bases: TGTGCCAGCAGTTACGCAACCACGGGCAATCAGCCCCAGCATTTT.

This clonotype was seen only a few times. V and J are TRBV6-5 and TRBJ2-3; D may be TRBD1 or TRBD2 (5 bases each). The CDR3 runs to 19 residues. V lost 0 bases and J 0 bases, leaving 19 bases between the germline ends. The germline V gene encodes CDR1 MNHEY and CDR2 SVGAGI. DNA of the CDR3: TGTGCCAGCAGTTACTCCCCCCCGGGGACGGTTACTAGCACAGATACGCAGTATTTT. It yields the protein CASSYSPPGTVTSTDTQYF.

This clonotype was picked up many times. The chain combines TRBV24-1 with TRBJ2-2; 14 bases match TRBD2. The V and J ends lost 3 bases and 1 base, in that order; junction bases with no gene match: 3. The CDR3 length is 18 residues. The germline gives CDR1 KGHDR, CDR2 SFDVKD. The CDR3 sequence is CATSDPGLAGGNTGELFF. The CDR3 coding sequence is TGTGCCACCAGTGATCCCGGACTAGCGGGGGGGAACACCGGGGAGCTGTTTTTT.

This clonotype was observed at least ten times. The chain couples TRBV6-1 to TRBJ1-1; D is perhaps TRBD1 (6 bases). The CDR3 spans 14 residues. Trimming took 7 bases from V and 4 from J, leaving 16 bases between them. Germline assignment: CDR1 MNHNS and CDR2 SASEGT. CDR3 sequence reads: CASKGGGASTEAFF. The CDR3 nucleotides are TGTGCCAGCAAGGGTGGGGGGGCGAGCACTGAAGCTTTCTTT.

This clonotype occurred a few times. The rearrangement links TRBV7-2 to TRBJ1-1; D is ambiguous. Germline-derived CDR1 and CDR2 are SGHTA and FQGNSA. CDR3 length equals 13 residues. V lost 5 bases, J lost 5 bases, and 12 bases lay in between. The CDR3 spells CASSLLARTEAFF. The CDR3 region has the DNA TGTGCCAGCAGCCTATTGGCACGAACTGAAGCTTTCTTT.

This clonotype has ten or more counts. J is TRBJ2-2 and V is TRBV6-1, with 14 bases that match TRBD2. The CDR3 contains 16 residues. The V gene's germline CDR1 is MNHNS and CDR2 SASEGT. Germline trimming cut 6 bases from V and 1 base from J; bases unmatched to any gene: 1. Here the CDR3 reads CASRGLAGGNTGELFF. In nucleotides, the CDR3 is TGTGCCAGCAGAGGACTAGCGGGAGGGAACACCGGGGAGCTGTTTTTT.

V usage is TRBV20-1 and J usage is TRBJ2-1; D might be TRBD2 (6 bases). The CDR3 spans 17 residues. The germline gives CDR1 DFQATT, CDR2 SNEGSKA (reference sequence). V lost 0 bases to trimming and J lost 2 bases, with 17 bases between them. As DNA, the CDR3 is TGCAGTGCTAGAGATGTGAGTAAGTTAGCGGCCTACAATGAGCAGTTCTTC. Its protein product is CSARDVSKLAAYNEQFF.

This chain connects TRBV28 to TRBJ2-7, with a tentative D call TRBD2 (6 bases). The V and J ends lost 2 bases and 6 bases respectively, with 11 bases between them. There are 13 residues in the CDR3. Germline V gene lookup returns CDR1 MDHEN and CDR2 SYDVKM. DNA for the CDR3: TGTGCCAGCAGTTTACCTAGCGTAAGCGAGCAGTACTTC. Amino acids: CASSLPSVSEQYF.

This clonotype was detected a few times. The V call is TRBV4-2, the J call TRBJ2-1, with TRBD1 identical over 8 bases. J was trimmed by 1 base and V by 4 bases; bases with no gene match: 24. This CDR3 has 22 amino acids. Germline lookup yields CDR1 LGHNA and CDR2 YNFKEQ. CDR3 DNA: TGTGCCAGCAGCCCGCGTGCGCCGGGACAGGCTAAACCTAACACTTCCTACAATGAGCAGTTCTTC. Its translation is CASSPRAPGQAKPNTSYNEQFF.